This T cell receptor (beta chain) was captured in a study of blood T cell repertoires in COVID-19. Clones were read by immunoSEQ multiplex PCR, and TCRdb kept only the in-frame ones, dropping some. The data hold approximately 67,000 clones, with around 90% observed a single time. CDR3 size: 14 residues. CDR1 and CDR2 (germline): MNHEY, SVGAGI. Trimming left V 0 bases short and J 6 bases short, with 9 bases between. Sequencing was carried out using peripheral blood. This sequence was found in a woman aged 55-69 years with active COVID-19. The rearrangement uses TRBV6-5 and TRBJ1-5; D is uncertain. For the CDR3, the DNA is TGTGCCAGCAGTTACTCTTCGGGTACTCAGCCCCAGCATTTT. Residues: CASSYSSGTQPQHF.